This is a list of T cell receptor beta chains from one sample in a study of T cells in Graves' hyperthyroidism and ophthalmopathy. TCRdb reprocessed the multiplex PCR reads with MiXCR, giving one entry per CDR3 protein. The sample carries about 480,000 distinct CDR3 sequences, around 15% recorded once. The sequencing sample was made of blood. These receptors all stem from a woman between 18 and 29 years old with Graves' hyperthyroidism. The CDR3 runs from the conserved cysteine through the conserved F or W. D genes are given only for firm matches. Clone size is not always given. Where it is, it says once, few, many or a class for expanded clones.

j_call: TRBJ2-5; v_call: TRBV27; cdr3_length: 15; clone_size: many; d_call: NA; cdr3_aa: CASSHLPPGEETQYF; cdr3_nt: TGTGCCAGCAGTCATCTACCGCCCGGAGAAGAGACCCAGTACTTC
j_call: TRBJ2-3; v_call: TRBV20-1; cdr3_length: 16; clone_size: many; d_call: TRBD2; cdr3_aa: CSARTPSGPSTDTQYF; cdr3_nt: TGCAGTGCTAGAACCCCTAGCGGACCCAGCACAGATACGCAGTATTTT
j_call: TRBJ2-7; v_call: TRBV7-2; cdr3_length: 16; clone_size: few; d_call: TRBD2; cdr3_aa: CASSLGGTSGRNEQYF; cdr3_nt: TGTGCCAGCAGCTTAGGGGGGACTAGCGGGAGAAACGAGCAGTACTTC
j_call: TRBJ2-5; v_call: TRBV27; cdr3_length: 14; clone_size: NA; d_call: TRBD1; cdr3_aa: CASSRGTVIETQYF; cdr3_nt: TGTGCCAGCAGTCGAGGGACAGTAATAGAGACCCAGTACTTC
j_call: TRBJ1-4; v_call: TRBV28; cdr3_length: 13; clone_size: many; d_call: NA; cdr3_aa: CAITDLLGEKLFF; cdr3_nt: TGTGCCATCACGGACCTTCTCGGAGAAAAACTGTTTTTT
j_call: TRBJ1-2; v_call: TRBV27; cdr3_length: 14; clone_size: many; d_call: NA; cdr3_aa: CASSFLGSNYGYTF; cdr3_nt: TGTGCCAGCAGTTTCCTCGGTTCCAACTATGGCTACACCTTC
j_call: TRBJ2-5; v_call: TRBV28; cdr3_length: 16; clone_size: many; d_call: TRBD2; cdr3_aa: CASSFTGDYRQETQYF; cdr3_nt: TGTGCCAGCAGTTTCACGGGGGACTACCGCCAAGAGACCCAGTACTTC
j_call: TRBJ2-7; v_call: TRBV10-3; cdr3_length: 14; clone_size: few; d_call: TRBD1; cdr3_aa: CAISAGTGEGEQYF; cdr3_nt: TGTGCCATCAGTGCGGGGACAGGGGAAGGCGAGCAGTACTTC
j_call: TRBJ2-5; v_call: TRBV2; cdr3_length: 14; clone_size: NA; d_call: NA; cdr3_aa: CASSSLSGQETQYF; cdr3_nt: TGTGCCAGCAGTTCCCTCAGCGGACAAGAGACCCAGTACTTC
j_call: TRBJ2-7; v_call: TRBV12-3/TRBV12-4; cdr3_length: 12; clone_size: many; d_call: NA; cdr3_aa: CASSIPRGEQYF; cdr3_nt: TGTGCCAGCAGTATCCCTAGGGGCGAGCAGTACTTC
j_call: TRBJ1-2; v_call: TRBV30; cdr3_length: 14; clone_size: NA; d_call: NA; cdr3_aa: CAWSVRGGDYGYTF; cdr3_nt: TGTGCCTGGAGTGTAAGAGGGGGTGATTATGGCTACACCTTC
j_call: TRBJ2-5; v_call: TRBV6-1; cdr3_length: 17; clone_size: many; d_call: NA; cdr3_aa: CASTRKVGSLYQETQYF; cdr3_nt: TGTGCCAGCACCAGAAAGGTCGGCAGCCTGTACCAAGAGACCCAGTACTTC
j_call: TRBJ2-1; v_call: TRBV20-1; cdr3_length: 16; clone_size: many; d_call: TRBD2; cdr3_aa: CSARLGWVAGGYEQFF; cdr3_nt: TGCAGTGCTAGATTAGGATGGGTCGCGGGAGGATACGAGCAGTTCTTC
j_call: TRBJ1-2; v_call: TRBV5-1; cdr3_length: 15; clone_size: NA; d_call: NA; cdr3_aa: CASSYGRLGNYGYTF; cdr3_nt: TGCGCCAGCAGCTATGGACGCCTTGGGAACTATGGCTACACCTTC
j_call: TRBJ2-7; v_call: TRBV28; cdr3_length: 14; clone_size: many; d_call: TRBD2; cdr3_aa: CASITSGRSYEQYF; cdr3_nt: TGTGCCAGCATAACTAGCGGGAGGTCCTACGAGCAGTACTTC
j_call: TRBJ1-5; v_call: TRBV30; cdr3_length: 15; clone_size: many; d_call: TRBD1; cdr3_aa: CAWSGTGSLNQPQHF; cdr3_nt: TGTGCCTGGAGTGGGACAGGCTCCCTCAATCAGCCCCAGCATTTT
j_call: TRBJ2-5; v_call: TRBV6-1; cdr3_length: 15; clone_size: NA; d_call: NA; cdr3_aa: CASSSKRGSWETQYF; cdr3_nt: TGTGCCAGCAGCTCGAAAAGGGGGAGTTGGGAGACCCAGTACTTC